The 21 T cell receptor beta chains presented below share a single source sample, sequenced in a study of T cells after somatic rescue of genetic block. The method was immunoSEQ multiplex PCR; TCRdb's version includes in-frame clones alone and lacks a portion of them. Of 12,000 to 15,000 clones in the sample, just over 70% are singletons; the top ten hold more than 13%. Input material: peripheral blood mononuclear cells (PBMCs). The source is a boy younger than 18.

V and J are TRBV7-9 and TRBJ1-3, with D possibly being TRBD1 (6 bases). Looked up from germline, CDR1 is SEHNR and CDR2 is FQNEAQ (reference sequence). The CDR3 covers 16 residues. V gave up 1 base and J gave up 1 base, with 11 bases separating them. In nucleotides, the CDR3 is TGTGCCAGCAGCTTAGACGGGGGGCGATCTGGAAACACCATATATTTT. Protein: CASSLDGGRSGNTIYF.

The chain joins TRBV30 to TRBJ1-2, with TRBD1 identical over 9 bases. This CDR3 spans 15 amino acids. CDR1 is GTSNPN and CDR2 is SVGIG in the germline V gene (reference sequence). With 1 base clipped from V and 3 bases from J, the junction kept 6 bases outside the gene matches. The CDR3 sequence: CAWSGGQGRYYGYTF. CDR3 bases: TGTGCCTGGAGTGGGGGACAGGGACGTTACTATGGCTACACCTTC.

The sample holds a few counts of this clone. The V gene is TRBV6-5, the J gene TRBJ1-1; D unclear. CDR3 length: 15 amino acids. Germline assignment: CDR1 MNHEY and CDR2 SVGAGI. V lost 3 bases to trimming and J lost 0 bases, with 11 bases between them. In nucleotides, the CDR3 is TGTGCCAGCAGTTATTCGGGAAATCTGAACACTGAAGCTTTCTTT. Protein product: CASSYSGNLNTEAFF.

The chain employs TRBV11-2 and TRBJ2-5; 9 bases line up with TRBD1. Per the germline V gene, CDR1 is SGHAT and CDR2 is FQNNGV. This CDR3 comprises 18 residues. With V trimmed by 2 bases and J by 1 base, 11 bases remained unmatched. CDR3 sequence reads: CASSLSVGQGPFQETQYF. CDR3 in DNA: TGTGCCAGCAGCTTATCAGTGGGACAGGGCCCCTTCCAAGAGACCCAGTACTTC.

This clone was detected only a few times. The chain employs TRBV7-3 and TRBJ2-1; D may correspond to TRBD1 or TRBD2 (6 bases each). This CDR3 contains 14 residues. V was pared by 5 bases and J by 7 bases, with 15 bases between. Germline CDR1 is SGHTA and CDR2 is FQGTGA. CDR3 loop: CASSPWGAQNEQFF. CDR3 nucleotides: TGTGCCAGCAGCCCCTGGGGGGCGCAGAATGAGCAGTTCTTC.

This rearrangement joins TRBV6-6 to TRBJ1-1, with TRBD1 matching over 9 bases. After removal of 7 bases from V and 0 bases from J, the junction contained 3 bases not matched to a gene. Germline lookup yields CDR1 MNHNY and CDR2 SVGAGI (reference sequence). There are 14 residues in the CDR3. The CDR3 DNA sequence: TGTGCCAGCATCGGACAGGGGTTGAACACTGAAGCTTTCTTT. It translates to CASIGQGLNTEAFF.

This chain links TRBV5-4 with TRBJ2-2; the D gene is possibly TRBD2 (5 bases). The V end was cut by 7 bases, the J end by 1 base, with 11 bases between. Germline CDR1 is SGHNT and CDR2 is YYREEE (reference sequence). The CDR3 is made up of 14 amino acids. This chain's CDR3 is CASGSLGNTGELFF. In DNA, the CDR3 is TGTGCCAGCGGGAGTCTAGGGAACACCGGGGAGCTGTTTTTT.

This chain joins TRBV18 and TRBJ1-5; D call uncertain. V lost 5 bases to trimming and J lost 4 bases, with 6 bases between them. CDR1 is KGHSH and CDR2 is LQKENI in the germline V gene. This CDR3 contains 12 residues. The CDR3 is CASSKGNQPQHF. In DNA form, the CDR3 reads TGTGCCAGCTCAAAAGGAAATCAGCCCCAGCATTTT.

This clone was seen more than once but under ten times. J is TRBJ1-2 and V is TRBV6-5; D is possibly TRBD1 (5 bases). Germline CDR1 reads MNHEY; CDR2 reads SVGAGI. The CDR3 length is 14 residues. Trimming removed 0 bases from V and 7 bases from J, with 12 bases in between. The CDR3 DNA reads as TGTGCCAGCAGTTACTCACGACAGCGGGGTGGCTACACCTTC. Translating it yields CASSYSRQRGGYTF.

This clone is medium-sized (0.01 to 0.1%). The chain employs TRBV9 and TRBJ2-1; 8 nucleotides align to TRBD2. Germline V lookup: CDR1 SGDLS, CDR2 YYNGEE. The CDR3 sequence is 15 residues long. Trimming at V came to 3 bases and at J to 4 bases, leaving 6 bases not matched to a gene. This CDR3 reads CASSESGSLYNEQFF. As DNA, the CDR3 is TGTGCCAGCAGCGAGAGCGGGAGTTTATACAATGAGCAGTTCTTC. Full variable domain (missing parts from reference TRBV9 and TRBJ2-1): DSGVTQTPKHLITATGQRVTLRCSPRSGDLSVYWYQQSLDQGLQFLIQYYNGEERAKGNILERFSAQQFPDLHSELNLSSLELGDSALYFCASSESGSLYNEQFFGPGTRLTVL.

The rearrangement uses TRBV27 and TRBJ1-5; D is unclear. This CDR3 comprises 17 residues. CDR1 and CDR2 (germline): MNHEY, SMNVEV (reference sequence). V lost 1 base and J lost 5, with 18 bases in between. CDR3 protein: CASSLLYPHGGYQPQHF. The CDR3 DNA sequence: TGTGCCAGCAGTTTATTATACCCCCATGGTGGATATCAGCCCCAGCATTTT.

V gene TRBV5-1 combines with J gene TRBJ2-2; D not certain. Germline V gives CDR1 SGHRS, CDR2 YFSETQ. This CDR3 is 15 amino acids long. V lost 5 bases to trimming and J lost 0 bases, with 11 bases between them. CDR3 nucleotides: TGCGCCAGCAGTAAGGCCGTTTCGAACACCGGGGAGCTGTTTTTT. This gives the protein CASSKAVSNTGELFF.

The CDR3 DNA follows: TGTGCCAGCAGTTACCTTACAGGATCGGAAGCTTTCTTT. Translating gives CASSYLTGSEAFF. The genes are TRBV28 and TRBJ1-1; TRBD1 is a possible D gene (5 bases). This CDR3 is built from 13 residues. Germline CDR1 and CDR2: MDHEN and SYDVKM. Trimming pared 4 bases from V and 8 bases from J, leaving 14 bases between.

This rearrangement joins TRBV6-5 to TRBJ1-6, with D maybe TRBD1 (6 bases). Between the trimmed V and J ends, which lost 5 bases and 9 bases, there was a span of 14 bases. The CDR3 sequence is 14 residues long. Germline loops: CDR1 MNHEY, CDR2 SVGAGI. The CDR3 sequence: CASSQGGSRSPLHF. As DNA, the CDR3 is TGTGCCAGCAGTCAAGGGGGTTCCCGTTCACCCCTCCACTTT.

The chain recombines TRBV27 with TRBJ2-2; D is ambiguous. V lost 3 bases, J lost 3 bases, and 23 bases lay in between. This CDR3 has 19 amino acids. Germline CDR1 MNHEY, CDR2 SMNVEV (reference sequence). The CDR3 region is CASSFFFDPILVDTGELFF. DNA of the CDR3: TGTGCCAGCAGTTTCTTCTTCGATCCTATCCTGGTGGACACCGGGGAGCTGTTTTTT.

V gene TRBV5-1 combines with J gene TRBJ1-1, with D perhaps TRBD1 (6 bases). The CDR3 spans 17 residues. V lost 0 bases and J lost 1, with 16 bases in between. CDR1 SGHRS and CDR2 YFSETQ come from the germline V gene. DNA for the CDR3: TGCGCCAGCAGCTTGGTATTGCAGGGGTGGGGGAACACTGAAGCTTTCTTT. Its translation: CASSLVLQGWGNTEAFF. Full variable domain (missing parts from reference TRBV5-1 and TRBJ1-1): KAGVTQTPRYLIKTRGQQVTLSCSPISGHRSVSWYQQTPGQGLQFLFEYFSETQRNKGNFPGRFSGRQFSNSRSEMNVSTLELGDSALYLCASSLVLQGWGNTEAFFGQGTRLTVV.

The rearrangement uses TRBV9 and TRBJ2-5; tentative D call: TRBD1 (6 bases). Trimming stripped 0 bases from V and 4 bases from J, with 13 bases between. The CDR3 consists of 15 residues. Germline lookup yields CDR1 SGDLS and CDR2 YYNGEE. CDR3 bases: TGTGCCAGCAGCGTAGTTGGGGGCCCAGGAGAGACCCAGTACTTC. This translates into CASSVVGGPGETQYF. The full variable domain, its missing parts supplied by reference TRBV9 and TRBJ2-5, is DSGVTQTPKHLITATGQRVTLRCSPRSGDLSVYWYQQSLDQGLQFLIQYYNGEERAKGNILERFSAQQFPDLHSELNLSSLELGDSALYFCASSVVGGPGETQYFGPGTRLLVL.

The V and J genes are TRBV25-1 and TRBJ2-4; a possible D gene is TRBD2 (6 bases). Germline CDR1 is MGHDK and CDR2 is SYGVNS. Deletions cut 4 bases from V and 6 bases from J, with 16 bases between. This CDR3 contains 15 residues. CDR3 sequence (DNA): TGTGCCAGCAGTGGGGGGGAACAGATCACAAACATTCAGTACTTC. Protein product: CASSGGEQITNIQYF.

The rearrangement links TRBV7-2 to TRBJ2-2; 7 bases are shared with TRBD2. Germline CDR1 is SGHTA and CDR2 is FQGNSA. Trimming removed 3 bases from V and 7 bases from J; junction bases left unmatched: 11. This CDR3 has 16 residues. CDR3 sequence: CASSFTTSWGYGELFF. CDR3 nucleotides: TGTGCCAGCAGCTTCACGACTAGCTGGGGATACGGGGAGCTGTTTTTT.

This clone was observed a few times. CDR3 in DNA: TGCGCCAGCAGCTTGGGAGCTCAGGGTGGGGAGACCCAGTACTTC. This translates into CASSLGAQGGETQYF. This chain links TRBV5-1 with TRBJ2-5, with D tentatively TRBD1 (5 bases). From germline, CDR1 is SGHRS and CDR2 YFSETQ. The CDR3 loop spans 15 amino acids. Trimming removed 0 bases at V and 5 bases at J, with 14 bases between.

V gene TRBV13 combines with J gene TRBJ1-2; the D is unclear. The CDR3 length is 13 residues. Germline V lookup: CDR1 PRHDT, CDR2 FYEKMQ (reference sequence). The V end lost 1 base, the J end lost 8 bases, and 11 bases lay between the germline ends. The CDR3 reads CASSLVGIQGYTF. CDR3 DNA sequence: TGTGCCAGCAGCTTAGTGGGGATCCAAGGCTACACCTTC.